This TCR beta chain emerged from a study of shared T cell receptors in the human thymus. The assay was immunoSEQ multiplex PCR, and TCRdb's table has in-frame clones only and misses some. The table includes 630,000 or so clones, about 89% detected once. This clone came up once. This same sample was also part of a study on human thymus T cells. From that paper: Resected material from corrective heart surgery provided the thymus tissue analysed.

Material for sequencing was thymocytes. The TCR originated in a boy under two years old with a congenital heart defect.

CDR3 DNA sequence: TGTGCCAGCTTTCCGAGGGTGGGGGGGAATCAGCCCCAGCATTTT. It yields the protein CASFPRVGGNQPQHF. V usage is TRBV6-1 and J usage is TRBJ1-5; tentative D call: TRBD1 (5 bases). This CDR3 spans 15 amino acids. The germline gives CDR1 MNHNS, CDR2 SASEGT. Trimming pared 8 bases from V and 4 bases from J, leaving 18 bases between.